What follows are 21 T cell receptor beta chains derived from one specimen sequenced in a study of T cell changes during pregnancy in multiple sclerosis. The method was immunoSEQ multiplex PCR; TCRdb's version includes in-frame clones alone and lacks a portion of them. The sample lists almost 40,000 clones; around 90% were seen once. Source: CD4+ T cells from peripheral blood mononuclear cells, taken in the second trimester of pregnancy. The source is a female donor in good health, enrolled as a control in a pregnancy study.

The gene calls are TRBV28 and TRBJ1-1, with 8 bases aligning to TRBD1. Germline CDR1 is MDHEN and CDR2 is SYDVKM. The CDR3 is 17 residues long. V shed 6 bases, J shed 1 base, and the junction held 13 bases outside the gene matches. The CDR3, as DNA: TGTGCCAGCAGCCAAGGGGGGACAGGACCCTCGAACACTGAAGCTTTCTTT. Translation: CASSQGGTGPSNTEAFF.

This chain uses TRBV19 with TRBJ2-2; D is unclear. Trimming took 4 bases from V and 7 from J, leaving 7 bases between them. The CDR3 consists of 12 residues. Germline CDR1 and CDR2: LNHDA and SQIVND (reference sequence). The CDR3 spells CASSSVGGELFF. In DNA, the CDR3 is TGTGCCAGTAGTAGCGTCGGCGGGGAGCTGTTTTTT.

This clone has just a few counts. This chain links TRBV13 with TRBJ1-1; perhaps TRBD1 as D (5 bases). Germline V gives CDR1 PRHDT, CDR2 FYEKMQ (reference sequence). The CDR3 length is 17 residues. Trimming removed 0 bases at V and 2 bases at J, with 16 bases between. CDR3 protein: CASSLGAFRTLNTEAFF. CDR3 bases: TGTGCCAGCAGCTTAGGGGCGTTCAGGACACTAAACACTGAAGCTTTCTTT.

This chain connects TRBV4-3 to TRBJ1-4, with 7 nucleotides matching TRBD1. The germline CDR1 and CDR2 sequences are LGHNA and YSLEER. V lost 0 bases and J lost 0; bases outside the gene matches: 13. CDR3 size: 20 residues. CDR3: CASSQEGRGFLKSTNEKLFF. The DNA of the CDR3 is TGCGCCAGCAGCCAAGAAGGCAGGGGGTTCCTCAAGTCAACTAATGAAAAACTGTTTTTT.

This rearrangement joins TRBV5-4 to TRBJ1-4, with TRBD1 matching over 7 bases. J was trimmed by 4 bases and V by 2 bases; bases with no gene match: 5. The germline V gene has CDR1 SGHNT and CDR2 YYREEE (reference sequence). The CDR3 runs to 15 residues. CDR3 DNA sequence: TGTGCCAGCAGCTTCGGACAGGTGAATAATGAAAAACTGTTTTTT. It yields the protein CASSFGQVNNEKLFF.

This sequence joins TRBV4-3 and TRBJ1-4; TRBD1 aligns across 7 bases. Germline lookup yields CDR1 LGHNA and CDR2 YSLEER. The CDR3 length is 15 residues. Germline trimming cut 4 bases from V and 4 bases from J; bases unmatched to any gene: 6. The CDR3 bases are TGCGCCAGCAGCCTGCCGGGACAGCGTAATGAAAAACTGTTTTTT. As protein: CASSLPGQRNEKLFF.

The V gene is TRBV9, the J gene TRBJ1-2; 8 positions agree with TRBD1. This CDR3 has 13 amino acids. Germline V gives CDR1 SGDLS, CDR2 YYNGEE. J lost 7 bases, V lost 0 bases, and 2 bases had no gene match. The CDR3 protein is CASSVVTGGGYTF. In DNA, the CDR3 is TGTGCCAGCAGCGTAGTTACAGGGGGTGGCTACACCTTC. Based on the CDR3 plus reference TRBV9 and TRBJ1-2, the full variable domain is DSGVTQTPKHLITATGQRVTLRCSPRSGDLSVYWYQQSLDQGLQFLIQYYNGEERAKGNILERFSAQQFPDLHSELNLSSLELGDSALYFCASSVVTGGGYTFGSGTRLTVV.

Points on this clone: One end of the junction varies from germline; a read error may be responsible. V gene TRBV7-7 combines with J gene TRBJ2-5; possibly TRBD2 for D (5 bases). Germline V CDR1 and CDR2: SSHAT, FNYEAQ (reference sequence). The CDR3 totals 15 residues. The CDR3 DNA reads TGTGCTAGCAGCTTAGGGCCCGGGGTACAAGAGACCCAGTACTTC. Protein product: CASSLGPGVQETQYF.

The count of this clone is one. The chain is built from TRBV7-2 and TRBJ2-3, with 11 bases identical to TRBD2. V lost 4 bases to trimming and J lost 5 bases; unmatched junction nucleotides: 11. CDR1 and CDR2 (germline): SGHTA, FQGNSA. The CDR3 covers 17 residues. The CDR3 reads CASSSRLAGPQRDTQYF. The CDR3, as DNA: TGTGCCAGCAGCTCTCGACTAGCGGGGCCTCAGAGAGATACGCAGTATTTT.

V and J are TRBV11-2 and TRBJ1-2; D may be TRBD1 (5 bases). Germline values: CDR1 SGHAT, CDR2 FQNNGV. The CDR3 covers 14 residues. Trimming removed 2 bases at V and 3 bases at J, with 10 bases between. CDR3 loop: CASSLTGRDYGYTF. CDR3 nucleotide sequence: TGTGCCAGCAGCTTAACAGGTCGGGACTATGGCTACACCTTC.

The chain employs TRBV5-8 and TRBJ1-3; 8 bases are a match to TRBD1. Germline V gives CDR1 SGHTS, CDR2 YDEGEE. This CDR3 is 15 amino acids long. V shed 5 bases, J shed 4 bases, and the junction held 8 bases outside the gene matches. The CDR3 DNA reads TGTGCCAGCAGTCTCCAGGGGGCAGGAGGAAACACCATATATTTT. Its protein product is CASSLQGAGGNTIYF.

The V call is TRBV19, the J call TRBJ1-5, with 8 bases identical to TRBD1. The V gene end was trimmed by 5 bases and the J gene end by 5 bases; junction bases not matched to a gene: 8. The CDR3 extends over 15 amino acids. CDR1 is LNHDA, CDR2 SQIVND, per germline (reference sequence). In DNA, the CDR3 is TGTGCCAGTAGTGATGGAGGACAGGGAGATCAGCCCCAGCATTTT. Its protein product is CASSDGGQGDQPQHF.

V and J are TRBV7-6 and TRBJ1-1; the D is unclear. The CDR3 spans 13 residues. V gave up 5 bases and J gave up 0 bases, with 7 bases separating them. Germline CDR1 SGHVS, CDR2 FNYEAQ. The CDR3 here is CASSPGLNTEAFF. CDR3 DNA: TGTGCCAGCAGCCCCGGTTTGAACACTGAAGCTTTCTTT. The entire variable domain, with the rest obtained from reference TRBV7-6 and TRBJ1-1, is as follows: GAGVSQSPRYKVTKRGQDVALRCDPISGHVSLYWYRQALGQGPEFLTYFNYEAQQDKSGLPNDRFSAERPEGSISTLTIQRTEQRDSAMYRCASSPGLNTEAFFGQGTRLTVV.

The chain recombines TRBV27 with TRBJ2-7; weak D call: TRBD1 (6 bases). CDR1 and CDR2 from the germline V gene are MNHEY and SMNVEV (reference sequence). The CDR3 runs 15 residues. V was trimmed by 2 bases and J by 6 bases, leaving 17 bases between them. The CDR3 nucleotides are TGTGCCAGCAGTTTAATTCCAGGGGCCATCGGCGAGCAGTACTTC. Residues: CASSLIPGAIGEQYF.

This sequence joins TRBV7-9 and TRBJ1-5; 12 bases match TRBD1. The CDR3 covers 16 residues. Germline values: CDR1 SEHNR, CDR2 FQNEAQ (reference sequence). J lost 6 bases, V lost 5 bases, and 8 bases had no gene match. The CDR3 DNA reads TGTGCCAGCAGCCCCGGGACAGGGGGCGCGGGTCAGCCCCAGCATTTT. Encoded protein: CASSPGTGGAGQPQHF.

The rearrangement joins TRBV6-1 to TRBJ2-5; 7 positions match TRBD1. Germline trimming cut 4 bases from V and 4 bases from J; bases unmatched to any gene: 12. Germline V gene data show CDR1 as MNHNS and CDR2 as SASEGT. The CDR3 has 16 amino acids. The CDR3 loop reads CASSGGQVGLRETQYF. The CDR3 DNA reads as TGTGCCAGCAGTGGCGGACAGGTCGGTTTGCGAGAGACCCAGTACTTC.

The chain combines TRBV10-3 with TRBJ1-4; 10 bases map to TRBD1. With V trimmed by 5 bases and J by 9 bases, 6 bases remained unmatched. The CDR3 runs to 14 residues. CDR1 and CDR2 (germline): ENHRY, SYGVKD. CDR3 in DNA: TGTGCCATCAGTCCAGAGGGACAGGGGCAAAAACTGTTTTTT. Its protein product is CAISPEGQGQKLFF.

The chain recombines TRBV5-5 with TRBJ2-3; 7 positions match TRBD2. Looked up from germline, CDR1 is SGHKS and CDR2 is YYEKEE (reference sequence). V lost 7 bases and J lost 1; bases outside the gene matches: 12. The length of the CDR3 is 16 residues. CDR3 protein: CASAGVRSPGTDTQYF. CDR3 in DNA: TGTGCCAGCGCGGGAGTCCGAAGTCCGGGCACAGATACGCAGTATTTT.

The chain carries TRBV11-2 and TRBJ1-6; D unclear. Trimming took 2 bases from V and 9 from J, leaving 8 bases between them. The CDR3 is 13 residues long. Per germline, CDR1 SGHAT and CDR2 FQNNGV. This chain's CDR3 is CASSLYGGSPLHF. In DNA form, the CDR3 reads TGTGCCAGCAGCTTATATGGCGGTTCACCCCTCCACTTT.

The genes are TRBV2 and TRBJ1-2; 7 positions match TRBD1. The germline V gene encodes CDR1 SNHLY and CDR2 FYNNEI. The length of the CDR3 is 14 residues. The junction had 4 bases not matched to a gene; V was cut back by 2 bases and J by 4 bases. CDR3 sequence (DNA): TGTGCCAGCAGTGAAAGGGGACAGACCTATGGCTACACCTTC. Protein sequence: CASSERGQTYGYTF.

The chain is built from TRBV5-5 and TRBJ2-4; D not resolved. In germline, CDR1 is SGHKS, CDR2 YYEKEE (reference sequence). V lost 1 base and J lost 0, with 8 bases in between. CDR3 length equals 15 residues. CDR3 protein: CASSLLPGAKNIQYF. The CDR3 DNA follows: TGTGCCAGCAGCTTGCTCCCGGGAGCCAAAAACATTCAGTACTTC. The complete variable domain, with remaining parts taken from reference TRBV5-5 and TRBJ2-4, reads DAGVTQSPTHLIKTRGQQVTLRCSPISGHKSVSWYQQVLGQGPQFIFQYYEKEERGRGNFPDRFSARQFPNYSSELNVNALLLGDSALYLCASSLLPGAKNIQYFGAGTRLSVL.